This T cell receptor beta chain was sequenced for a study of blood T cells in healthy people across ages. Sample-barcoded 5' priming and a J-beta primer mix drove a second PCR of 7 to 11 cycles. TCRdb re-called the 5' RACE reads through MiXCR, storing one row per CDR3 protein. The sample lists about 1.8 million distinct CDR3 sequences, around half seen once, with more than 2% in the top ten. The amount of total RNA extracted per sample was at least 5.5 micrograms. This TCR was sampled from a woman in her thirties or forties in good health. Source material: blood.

CDR3 residues: CATFLSSGANVLTF. Written as DNA, the CDR3 is TGTGCAACATTCCTAAGCTCTGGGGCCAACGTCCTGACTTTC. V usage is TRBV28 and J usage is TRBJ2-6, with D unclear. CDR3 length: 14 residues. Germline V CDR1 and CDR2: MDHEN, SYDVKM.